These T cell receptor beta chains were read from a single sample in a study of control samples from healthy donors and cancer patients. The table came from immunoSEQ multiplex PCR; TCRdb's copy has only in-frame clones and leaves some out. The sample yields 130,000 or so clones, 70% to 90% seen once. Sequenced input: blood. All receptors derive from a man in his fifties or sixties in good health. CDR3s include the opening cysteine and the closing phenylalanine or tryptophan.

j_call,v_call,cdr3_aa
TRBJ2-3,TRBV27,CASRNFRSGTSGGVRTDTQYF
TRBJ1-2,TRBV6-1,CASSDSTENYGYTF
TRBJ1-4,TRBV3-1/TRBV3-2,CASSRTGMWGEKLFF
TRBJ1-2,TRBV7-2,CASSLVGSHYGYTF
TRBJ1-2,TRBV28,CASSFPGSDYGYTF
TRBJ1-5,TRBV2,CASGMGLKQPQHF
TRBJ1-1,TRBV5-1,CASTRAPQGRGLNTEAFF
TRBJ2-7,TRBV30,CACKLSSAYEQYF
TRBJ2-2,TRBV7-8,CASNPPFFLAGNTGELFF
TRBJ2-5,TRBV7-8,CASSLLGQGLETQYF
TRBJ2-7,TRBV28,CASGTATYEQYF
TRBJ2-4,TRBV3-1/TRBV3-2,CASSQDIRDRVAKNIQYF
TRBJ1-5,TRBV11-2,CASSQGTGGWQPQHF
TRBJ1-4,TRBV19,CASSNVDSTNEKLFF
TRBJ2-7,TRBV19,CASSAQTDSYEQYF
TRBJ2-4,TRBV19,CASSMWGALTKNIQYF
TRBJ2-3,TRBV9,CASSEGEDTQYF
TRBJ2-3,TRBV5-1,CASSPSASGGITDTQYF
TRBJ1-2,TRBV9,CASSSRGYGYTF
TRBJ2-7,TRBV7-9,CASSTSTESSYEQYF
TRBJ2-3,TRBV20-1,CSASIADGTDTQYF
TRBJ1-2,TRBV9,CASSVGKEDGYTF
TRBJ2-2,TRBV5-4,CASGRDSYTGELFF
TRBJ1-5,TRBV28,CASSFGGPGNQPQHF
TRBJ1-3,TRBV28,CASSFRVPGNTIYF
TRBJ1-3,TRBV6-5,CASSRGSGNTIYF
TRBJ1-2,TRBV29-1,CSVEVQGAWDGYTF
TRBJ2-5,TRBV7-3,CASSSGPQETQYF
TRBJ1-5,TRBV25-1,CASSGLGSNQPQHF
TRBJ2-2,TRBV19,CASRTTGSGELFF
TRBJ2-1,TRBV27,CASSLLAGVHEQFF
TRBJ2-3,TRBV12-5,CASGSVGDTQYF
TRBJ2-5,TRBV9,CASSVAPWTPPETQYF
TRBJ2-7,TRBV5-1,CASSGSAGTGVYEQYF
TRBJ2-1,TRBV11-3,CASSPRQDYNEQFF
TRBJ2-5,TRBV5-5,CASSLALRGQETQYF
TRBJ1-2,TRBV21-1,CASSQGYGYTF
TRBJ1-1,TRBV19,CASSIMGGPDTEAFF
TRBJ2-5,TRBV2,CASSERRGGLETQYF
TRBJ2-7,TRBV7-2,CASSMDGGLNYEQYF
TRBJ1-2,TRBV7-3,CASSLVINYGYTF
TRBJ1-5,TRBV6-2/TRBV6-3,CASSYMDNQPQHF
TRBJ2-6,TRBV14,CASSQLGGFGANVLTF
TRBJ2-1,TRBV27,CAIGQGRWQFF
TRBJ1-1,TRBV7-9,CASSLASGQGDTEAFF
TRBJ2-7,TRBV5-1,CASSLDYRGQRGLAF
TRBJ2-3,TRBV9,CASSVAGTSGDTQYF
TRBJ2-7,TRBV6-5,CASSRDREPSYEQYF
TRBJ2-2,TRBV7-3,CASSIPSGGFPGELFF
TRBJ2-3,TRBV5-1,CASGTGTAGIDTQYF
TRBJ1-5,TRBV2,CASSTAASNQPQHF
TRBJ1-1,TRBV10-3,CAIRVQPNTEAFF
TRBJ1-1,TRBV7-3,CASSLIAGASTEAFF
TRBJ1-2,TRBV19,CASSIGAGVGYGYTF